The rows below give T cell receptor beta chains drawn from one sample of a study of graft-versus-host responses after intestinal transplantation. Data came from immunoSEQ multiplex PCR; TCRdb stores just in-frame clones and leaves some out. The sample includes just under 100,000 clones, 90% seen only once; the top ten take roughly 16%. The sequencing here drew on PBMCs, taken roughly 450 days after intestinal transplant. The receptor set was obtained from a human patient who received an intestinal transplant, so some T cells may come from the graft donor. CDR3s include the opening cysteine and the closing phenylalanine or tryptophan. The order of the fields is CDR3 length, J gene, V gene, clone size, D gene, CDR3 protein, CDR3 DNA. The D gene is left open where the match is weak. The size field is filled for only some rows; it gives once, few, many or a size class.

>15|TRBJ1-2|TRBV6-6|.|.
CASSYSAGSDYGYTF
TGTGCCAGCAGTTACTCCGCGGGTTCGGACTATGGCTACACCTTC
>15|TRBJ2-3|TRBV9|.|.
CASTLGAGGTDTQYF
TGTGCCAGCACCTTAGGGGCCGGGGGCACAGATACGCAGTATTTT
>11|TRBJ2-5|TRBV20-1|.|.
CSARSTQTQYF
TGCAGTGCTAGGAGCACGCAGACCCAGTACTTC
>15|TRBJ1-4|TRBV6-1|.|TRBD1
CASTRNPGTGEKLFF
TGTGCCAGCACCCGAAACCCCGGGACAGGCGAAAAACTGTTTTTT
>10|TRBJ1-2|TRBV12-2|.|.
CASRLALGTF
TGTGCAAGTCGCTTAGCATTGGGCACCTTC
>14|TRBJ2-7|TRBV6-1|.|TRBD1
CASSRQGSTYEQYF
TGTGCCAGCAGCCGACAGGGTTCCACCTACGAGCAGTACTTC
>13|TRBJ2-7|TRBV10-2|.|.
CASSWGVRYEQYF
TGCGCCAGCAGTTGGGGGGTTCGCTACGAGCAGTACTTC
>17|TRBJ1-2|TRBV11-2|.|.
CASSLGYGGGRNYGYTF
TGTGCCAGCAGCTTAGGCTACGGGGGAGGTAGAAACTATGGCTACACCTTC
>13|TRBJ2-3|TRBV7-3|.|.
CASSARVADTQYF
TGTGCCAGCTCGGCGAGGGTCGCAGATACGCAGTATTTT
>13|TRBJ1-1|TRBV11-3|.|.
CASSQEGATEAFF
TGTGCCAGCAGCCAGGAAGGGGCTACTGAAGCTTTCTTT
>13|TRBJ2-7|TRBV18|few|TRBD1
CASSRGQGEEQYF
TGTGCCAGCTCACGGGGACAGGGGGAGGAGCAGTACTTC
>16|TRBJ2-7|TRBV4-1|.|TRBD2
CASSQDRASGNYEQYF
TGCGCCAGCAGCCAAGATCGGGCTAGCGGGAACTACGAGCAGTACTTC
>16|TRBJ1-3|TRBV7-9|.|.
CASSPRPTPSGNTIYF
TGTGCCAGCAGCCCCCGGCCTACCCCCTCTGGAAACACCATATATTTT
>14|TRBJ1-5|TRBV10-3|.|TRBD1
CAISGQGENQPQHF
TGTGCCATCAGTGGACAGGGGGAGAATCAGCCCCAGCATTTT
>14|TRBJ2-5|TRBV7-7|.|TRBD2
CASSQTGGQETQYF
TGTGCTAGCAGCCAGACGGGGGGGCAAGAGACCCAGTACTTC
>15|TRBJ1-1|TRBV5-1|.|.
CASSFKQGAGSEAFF
TGCGCCAGCAGCTTCAAACAGGGTGCGGGGTCTGAAGCTTTCTTT
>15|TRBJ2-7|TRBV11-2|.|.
CASSSPGRARDEQYF
TGTGCCAGCAGCTCGCCAGGGCGGGCTCGAGACGAGCAGTACTTC
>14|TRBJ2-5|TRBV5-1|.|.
CASSGGTVQETQYF
TGCGCCAGCAGCGGTGGGACGGTCCAAGAGACCCAGTACTTC
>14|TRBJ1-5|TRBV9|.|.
CASSLGQGGQPQHF
TGTGCCAGCAGCCTAGGGCAGGGCGGTCAGCCCCAGCATTTT
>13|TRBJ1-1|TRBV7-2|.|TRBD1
CASRLTTGGEAFF
TGTGCCAGCAGATTAACGACAGGGGGGGAAGCTTTCTTT
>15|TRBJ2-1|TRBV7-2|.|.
CASSLVWGYYNEQFF
TGTGCCAGCAGCTTAGTGTGGGGCTACTACAATGAGCAGTTCTTC
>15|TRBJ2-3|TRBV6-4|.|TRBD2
CASSTIAGHTDTQYF
TGTGCCAGCAGCACGATAGCGGGCCACACAGATACGCAGTATTTT
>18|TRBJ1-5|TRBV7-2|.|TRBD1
CASSKDRGQGAVVMPQHF
TGTGCCAGCAGTAAAGACCGGGGACAGGGCGCAGTTGTGATGCCCCAGCATTTT
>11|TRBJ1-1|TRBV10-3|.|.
CAISGGHEAFF
TGTGCCATCAGTGGGGGACATGAAGCTTTCTTT
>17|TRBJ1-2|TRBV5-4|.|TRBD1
CASSLPQGDRGLGGYTF
TGTGCCAGCAGCTTGCCGCAGGGGGACAGGGGGCTGGGTGGCTACACCTTC
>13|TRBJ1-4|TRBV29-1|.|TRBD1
CSAMTGTNEKLFF
TGCAGCGCCATGACAGGGACTAATGAAAAACTGTTTTTT
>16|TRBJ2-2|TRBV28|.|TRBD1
CASSQPGTGGTGELFF
TGTGCCAGCAGCCAACCCGGGACAGGGGGCACCGGGGAGCTGTTTTTT
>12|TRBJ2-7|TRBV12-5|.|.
CASAAASYEQYF
TGTGCTAGTGCGGCGGCATCCTACGAGCAGTACTTC
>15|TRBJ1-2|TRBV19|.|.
CASSILGDKSYGYTF
TGTGCCAGTAGTATCTTGGGGGACAAAAGCTATGGCTACACCTTC
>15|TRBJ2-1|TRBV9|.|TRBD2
CASSVVAGEGYEQFF
TGTGCCAGCAGCGTAGTAGCGGGGGAGGGATATGAGCAGTTCTTC
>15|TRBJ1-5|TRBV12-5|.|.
CASGLEGIWNQPQHF
TGTGCTAGTGGTTTGGAGGGGATTTGGAATCAGCCCCAGCATTTT
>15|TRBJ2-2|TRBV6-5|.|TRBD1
CASSYGQANTGELFF
TGTGCCAGCAGTTACGGACAGGCGAACACCGGGGAGCTGTTTTTT
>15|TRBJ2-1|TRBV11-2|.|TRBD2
CASSSGLAGYNEQFF
TGTGCCAGCAGCTCTGGACTAGCGGGGTACAATGAGCAGTTCTTC
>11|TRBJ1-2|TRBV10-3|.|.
CAISPGYGYTF
TGTGCCATCAGTCCCGGCTATGGCTACACCTTC
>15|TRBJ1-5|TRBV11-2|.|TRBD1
CASSLGGTGQQPQHF
TGTGCCAGCAGCTTAGGAGGGACAGGGCAACAGCCCCAGCATTTT
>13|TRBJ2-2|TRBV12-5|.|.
CASGAANTGELFF
TGTGCTAGTGGCGCGGCCAACACCGGGGAGCTGTTTTTT
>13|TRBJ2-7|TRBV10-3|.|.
CATHVGQAYEQYF
TGTGCCACCCATGTCGGACAAGCCTACGAGCAGTACTTC
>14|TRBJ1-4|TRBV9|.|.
CASSVVAEGGKLFF
TGTGCCAGCAGCGTAGTGGCCGAGGGGGGGAAACTGTTTTTT
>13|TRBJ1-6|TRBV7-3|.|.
CASSLTRGSPLHF
TGTGCCAGCAGCTTAACTCGGGGCTCACCCCTCCACTTT
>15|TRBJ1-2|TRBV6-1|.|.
CASSALPGPSYGYTF
TGTGCCAGCAGTGCTTTACCAGGACCCTCCTATGGCTACACCTTC
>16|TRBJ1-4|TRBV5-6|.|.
CASRQRGRATNEKLFF
TGTGCCAGCAGGCAAAGGGGGAGAGCAACTAATGAAAAACTGTTTTTT
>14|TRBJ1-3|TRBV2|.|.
CASGVLGAGNTIYF
TGTGCCAGCGGGGTTTTAGGGGCCGGAAACACCATATATTTT
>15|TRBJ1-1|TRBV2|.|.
CASSGPETMTTEAFF
TGTGCCAGCAGTGGCCCGGAGACAATGACCACTGAAGCTTTCTTT
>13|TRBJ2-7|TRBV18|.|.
CASSPGGRDEQYF
TGTGCCAGCTCACCGGGGGGGCGGGACGAGCAGTACTTC
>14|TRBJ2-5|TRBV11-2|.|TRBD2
CASSSTSGGETQYF
TGTGCCAGCAGCTCGACTAGCGGCGGAGAGACCCAGTACTTC
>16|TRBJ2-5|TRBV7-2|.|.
CASSDTLVPAEKTQYF
TGTGCCAGCAGCGATACTCTGGTGCCCGCGGAAAAGACCCAGTACTTC
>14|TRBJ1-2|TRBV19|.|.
CASSAGGANYGYTF
TGTGCCAGTAGCGCCGGGGGGGCTAACTATGGCTACACCTTC
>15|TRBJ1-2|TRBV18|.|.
CASSRDSFPNYGYTF
TGTGCCAGCTCACGCGACAGCTTCCCTAACTATGGCTACACCTTC
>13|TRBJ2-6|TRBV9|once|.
CASEDSGANVLTF
TGTGCCAGCGAGGACTCTGGGGCCAACGTCCTGACTTTC
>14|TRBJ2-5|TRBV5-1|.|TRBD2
CASSLVGGAETQYF
TGCGCCAGCAGCTTGGTCGGGGGGGCGGAGACCCAGTACTTC
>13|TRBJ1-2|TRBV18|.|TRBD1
CASSSGGLYGYTF
TGTGCCAGCTCATCAGGGGGACTCTATGGCTACACCTTC
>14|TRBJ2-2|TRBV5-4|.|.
CASSLRGATGELFF
TGTGCCAGCAGCTTGAGGGGGGCCACCGGGGAGCTGTTTTTT
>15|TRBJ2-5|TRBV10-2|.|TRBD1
CASSEPPGQGETQYF
TGCGCCAGCAGTGAGCCCCCGGGACAGGGAGAGACCCAGTACTTC